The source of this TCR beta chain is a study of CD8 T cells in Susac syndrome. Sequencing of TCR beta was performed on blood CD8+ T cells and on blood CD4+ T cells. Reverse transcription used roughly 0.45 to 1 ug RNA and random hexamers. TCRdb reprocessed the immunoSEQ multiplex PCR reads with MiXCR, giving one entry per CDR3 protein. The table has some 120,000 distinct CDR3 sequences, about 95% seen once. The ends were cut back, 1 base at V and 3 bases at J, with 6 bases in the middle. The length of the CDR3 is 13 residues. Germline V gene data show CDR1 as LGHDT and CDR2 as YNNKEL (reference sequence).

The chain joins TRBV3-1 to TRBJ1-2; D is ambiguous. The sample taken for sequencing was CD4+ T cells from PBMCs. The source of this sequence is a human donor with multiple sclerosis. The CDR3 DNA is TGTGCCAGCAGCCAAGTCGGGTACTATGGCTACACCTTC. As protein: CASSQVGYYGYTF.